This T cell receptor beta chain derives from a study of T cell responses to AZD1222 COVID-19 vaccine. TCRdb's table, derived via immunoSEQ multiplex PCR, lists solely in-frame clones and lacks some. The sample gives more than 100,000 clones, over 75% of which show up once; approximately 3.1% is in the top ten. Germline V gene data show CDR1 as KGHDR and CDR2 as SFDVKD. The V and J ends lost 3 bases and 0 bases respectively, with 12 bases between them. CDR3 size: 16 residues. The starting material was peripheral blood, obtained on day 0 of AZD1222 vaccination. V gene TRBV24-1 combines with J gene TRBJ2-3; no clear D. The origin of this receptor is an adult in good health. DNA for the CDR3: TGTGCCACCAGTGATAACCGAGAAACTAGCACAGATACGCAGTATTTT. Translating gives CATSDNRETSTDTQYF.